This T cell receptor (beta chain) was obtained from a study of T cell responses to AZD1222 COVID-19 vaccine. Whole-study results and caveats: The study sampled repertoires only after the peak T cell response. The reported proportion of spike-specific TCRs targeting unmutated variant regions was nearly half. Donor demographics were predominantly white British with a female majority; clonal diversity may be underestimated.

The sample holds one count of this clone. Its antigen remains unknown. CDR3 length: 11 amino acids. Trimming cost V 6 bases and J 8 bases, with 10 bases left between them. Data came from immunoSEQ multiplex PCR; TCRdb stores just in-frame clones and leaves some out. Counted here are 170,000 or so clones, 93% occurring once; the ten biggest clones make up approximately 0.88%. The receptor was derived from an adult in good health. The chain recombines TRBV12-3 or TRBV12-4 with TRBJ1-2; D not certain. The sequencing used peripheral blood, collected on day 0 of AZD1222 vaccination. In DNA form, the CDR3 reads TGTGCCAGCAGGAGTCCCCCGGGCTACACCTTC. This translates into CASRSPPGYTF.